This TCR beta chain was documented in a study of blood T cell repertoires in COVID-19. On the study more broadly: Acute-phase and convalescent COVID-19 samples originated in the United States, Italy and Spain. Sources were T cells, B-cell-depleted T cells, or PBMCs; the material itself was cDNA or gDNA.

A word on this clone: The identical CDR3 is also encoded by other nucleotide sequences in the sample.

Method: immunoSEQ multiplex PCR; TCRdb's copy keeps in-frame clones and lacks some. Among around 230,000 clones listed, around 88% were seen once. The CDR3 extends over 14 amino acids. The germline V gene has CDR1 PRHDT and CDR2 FYEKMQ (reference sequence). After removal of 5 bases from V and 3 bases from J, the junction contained 4 bases not matched to a gene. Allocation to cohorts depended on clinical history reported by the participants. What was sequenced was PBMCs or T cells enriched from blood (not recorded which). The V and J genes are TRBV13 and TRBJ1-2; 9 bases align to TRBD1. The TCR originated in a woman in her thirties or forties with acute COVID-19. The CDR3 loop is CASSLDRGDYGYTF. In DNA, the CDR3 is TGTGCCAGCAGCCTAGACAGGGGGGACTATGGCTACACCTTC.